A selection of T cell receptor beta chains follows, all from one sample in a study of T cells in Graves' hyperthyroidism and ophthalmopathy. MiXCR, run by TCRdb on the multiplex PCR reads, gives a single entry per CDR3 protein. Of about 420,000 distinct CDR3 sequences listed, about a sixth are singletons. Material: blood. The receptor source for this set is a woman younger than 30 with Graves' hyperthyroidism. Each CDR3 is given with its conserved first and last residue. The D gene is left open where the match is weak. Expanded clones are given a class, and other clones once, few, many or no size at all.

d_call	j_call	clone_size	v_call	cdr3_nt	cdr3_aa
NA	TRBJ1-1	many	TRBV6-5	TGTGCCAGCAGTTACTCATATGGGACCACTGAAGCTTTCTTT	CASSYSYGTTEAFF
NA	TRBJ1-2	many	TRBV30	TGTGCCTGGGATGGGGGCTCGATGAGCGGCTACACCTTC	CAWDGGSMSGYTF
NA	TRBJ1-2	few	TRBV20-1	TGCAGTGCTAGGGGGGAGTACTATGGCTACACCTTC	CSARGEYYGYTF
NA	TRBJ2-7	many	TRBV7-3	TGTGCCAGCAGCTTAGTCGGGGGACAGCATTCCTACGAGCAGTACTTC	CASSLVGGQHSYEQYF
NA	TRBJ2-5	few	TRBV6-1	TGTGCCAGCAGTCACCCGCCCGGACAAGAGACCCAGTACTTC	CASSHPPGQETQYF
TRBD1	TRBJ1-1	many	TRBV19	TGTGCCAGTAGCTCCCACCGGGACAGGGTGAGCGGAGTCACTGAAGCTTTCTTT	CASSSHRDRVSGVTEAFF
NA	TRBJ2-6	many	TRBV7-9	TGTGCCATCCTGTACCAAGGGGCCAACGTCCTGACTTTC	CAILYQGANVLTF
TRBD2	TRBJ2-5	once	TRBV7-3	TGTGCCAGCAGCTTTCCGGGACTAGCGGGGGCGGGGGGGACCCAGTACTTC	CASSFPGLAGAGGTQYF
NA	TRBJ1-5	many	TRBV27	TGTGCCAGCAGTCCGTATAACAATCAGCCCCAGCATTTT	CASSPYNNQPQHF
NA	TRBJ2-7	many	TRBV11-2	TGTGCCAGCAGCTTAGGGGGGAGGTCCTCCTACGAGCAGTACTTC	CASSLGGRSSYEQYF
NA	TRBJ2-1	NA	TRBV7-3	TGTGCCAGCAGCTTCAGCCCCTCCTACAGTGAGCAGTTCTTC	CASSFSPSYSEQFF
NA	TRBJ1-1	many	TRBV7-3	TGTGCCAGCAGCCCCATAGGACAGTCTCCCGCTCTCGACACTGAAGCTTTCTTT	CASSPIGQSPALDTEAFF
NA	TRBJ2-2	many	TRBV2	TGTGCCAGCAGCGGGGTTTACACCGGGGAGCTGTTTTTT	CASSGVYTGELFF
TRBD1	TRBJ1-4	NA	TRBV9	TGTGCCAGCAGCGTAGCAGGGGGCGCAACTAATGAAAAACTGTTTTTT	CASSVAGGATNEKLFF
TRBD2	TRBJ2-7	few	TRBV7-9	TGTGCCAGCAGCTTGACTAGCGGGAGTGGCGAGCAGTACTTC	CASSLTSGSGEQYF
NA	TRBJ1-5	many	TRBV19	TGTGCCAGTAGTATCGTTGGAAATCAGCCCCAGCATTTT	CASSIVGNQPQHF
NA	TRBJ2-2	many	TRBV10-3	TGTGCCATCAAGACGGGGCCTGGGGAGCTGTTTTTT	CAIKTGPGELFF
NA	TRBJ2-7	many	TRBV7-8	TGTGCCAGCAGCTTGCTCGAGGGCACCTCCTACGAGCAGTACTTC	CASSLLEGTSYEQYF
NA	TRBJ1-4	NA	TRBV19	TGTGCCAGTAGTATAGTGGGGTACAGTTCTGCAACTAATGAAAAACTGTTTTTT	CASSIVGYSSATNEKLFF
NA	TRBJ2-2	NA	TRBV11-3	TGTGCCAGCAAGCTGAGGGGGGGTGGAAACACCGGGGAGCTGTTTTTT	CASKLRGGGNTGELFF
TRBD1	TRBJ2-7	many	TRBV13	TGTGCCAGCAGCTTAAAGGGGGCCGACGAGCAGTACTTC	CASSLKGADEQYF
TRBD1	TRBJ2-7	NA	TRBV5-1	TGCGCCAGCAGCGGGGGACAGGGGGCTACCGAGCAGTACTTC	CASSGGQGATEQYF
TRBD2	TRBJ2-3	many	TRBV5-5	TGTGCCAGCAGCTCGGGGGGGGCATGGTCGCAGTATTTT	CASSSGGAWSQYF
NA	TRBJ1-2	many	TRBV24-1	TGTGCCACCAGTGACGCCACAGGGAGGTTGAACTATGGCTACACCTTC	CATSDATGRLNYGYTF
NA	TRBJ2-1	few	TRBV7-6	TGTGCCAGCAGCCGTCATATCTCCTACAATGAGCAGTTCTTC	CASSRHISYNEQFF
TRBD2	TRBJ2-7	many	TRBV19	TGTGCCAGTAGTATACTTTGGAGGGAGGGCTTCTCCGAGCAGTACTTC	CASSILWREGFSEQYF
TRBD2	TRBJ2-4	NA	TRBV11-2	TGTGCCAGCAGCTTAGAAGGGAGGGTAATCAACATTCAGTACTTC	CASSLEGRVINIQYF
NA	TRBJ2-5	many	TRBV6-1	TGTGCCAGCAGTGAAGAGGGGGGAGAGACCCAGTACTTC	CASSEEGGETQYF
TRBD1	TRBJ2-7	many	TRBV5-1	TGCGCCAGCAGCTTGCGGACAGGGGGCGTCTACGAGCAGTACTTC	CASSLRTGGVYEQYF
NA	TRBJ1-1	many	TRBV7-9	TGTGCCAGCAGAACAGAGCCGAACACTGAAGCTTTCTTT	CASRTEPNTEAFF
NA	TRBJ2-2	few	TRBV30	TGTGCCTGGAGTTCTACAGGTTCGAACACCGGGGAGCTGTTTTTT	CAWSSTGSNTGELFF
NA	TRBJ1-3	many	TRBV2	TGTGCCAGCAGTGCCGGGACAAGAGGAAACACCATATATTTT	CASSAGTRGNTIYF
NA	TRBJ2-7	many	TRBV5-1	TGCGCCAGCAGCTTAGGGACGAGCCTCCACGAGCAGTACTTC	CASSLGTSLHEQYF
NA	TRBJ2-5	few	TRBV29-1	TGCAGCGTCGAGGTCCCAATTAGGGCCGAGACCCAGTACTTC	CSVEVPIRAETQYF
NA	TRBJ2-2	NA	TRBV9	TGTGCCAGCAGCTTTTCAGGGTTTGGCGGGGAGCTGTTTTTT	CASSFSGFGGELFF
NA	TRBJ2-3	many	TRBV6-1	TGTGCCAGCAGACGGCATACGCAGTATTTT	CASRRHTQYF
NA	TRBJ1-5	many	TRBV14	TGTGCCAGCAGCCAAGATAATGGCGTAAATCAGCCCCAGCATTTT	CASSQDNGVNQPQHF
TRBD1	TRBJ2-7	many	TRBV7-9	TGTGCCAGCAGCTTCAGTCCGGGACAGGGTTCCTACGAGCAGTACTTC	CASSFSPGQGSYEQYF
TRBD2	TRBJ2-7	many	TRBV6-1	TGTGCCAGCAGTCCTTTTGGTAGGGGACTACCAGAGTACGAGCAGTACTTC	CASSPFGRGLPEYEQYF
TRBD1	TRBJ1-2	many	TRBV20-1	TGCAGTGCTTCACAGGGGGACTATGGCTACACCTTC	CSASQGDYGYTF
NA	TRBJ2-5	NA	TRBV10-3	TGTGCCGCCGCGATTGGACGGATACAAGAGACCCAGTACTTC	CAAAIGRIQETQYF
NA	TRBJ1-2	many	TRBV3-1	TGTGCCAGCAGCCAAGAGGGCGGGGGGAACTATGGCTACACCTTC	CASSQEGGGNYGYTF
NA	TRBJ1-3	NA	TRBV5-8	TGTGCCAGCAGCTTCACAGGGCAGCGGGGAGGAAACACCATATATTTT	CASSFTGQRGGNTIYF
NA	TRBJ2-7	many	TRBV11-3	TGTGCCAGCAGCTACAACCAGGGGGAGGGCCTTACCTACGAGCAGTACTTC	CASSYNQGEGLTYEQYF
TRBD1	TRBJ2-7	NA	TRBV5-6	TGTGCCAGCAGGGACACAGGGGCCGGGGACGAGCAGTACTTC	CASRDTGAGDEQYF
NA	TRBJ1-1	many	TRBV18	TGTGCCAGCTCACTTGGACAGCTAGCCATGAACACTGAAGCTTTCTTT	CASSLGQLAMNTEAFF
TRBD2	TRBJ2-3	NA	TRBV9	TGTGCCTCTGGGGGACTAGCGGACACAGATACGCAGTATTTT	CASGGLADTDTQYF
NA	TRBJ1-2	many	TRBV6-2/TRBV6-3	TGTGCCAGCAGATGGACAGCTAACTATGGCTACACCTTC	CASRWTANYGYTF
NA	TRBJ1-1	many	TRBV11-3	TGTGCCAGCAGCTGGGGCACAGGGCCCACTGAAGCTTTCTTT	CASSWGTGPTEAFF
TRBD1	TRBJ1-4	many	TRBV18	TGTGCCAGCTCACCACTGAGGGACAGGTCTCGCGGTGAAAAACTGTTTTTT	CASSPLRDRSRGEKLFF
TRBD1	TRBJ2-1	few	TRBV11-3	TGTGCCAGCAGCCCCCCAAACTTATGGGACAGGGGGAATGAGCAGTTCTTC	CASSPPNLWDRGNEQFF
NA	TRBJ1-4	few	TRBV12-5	TGTGCTAGTGGACGTGGGGAAAAACTGTTTTTT	CASGRGEKLFF